The present TCR beta chain was sequenced within a study of blood T cell repertoires in COVID-19. Study-level background: In each case, the material was cDNA or gDNA derived from T cells, B-cell-depleted T cells, or PBMCs.

Generated by immunoSEQ multiplex PCR, the TCRdb table keeps only in-frame clones and is missing some. The sample has 200,000 to 250,000 clones; approximately 80% are singletons. The junction had 9 bases not matched to a gene; V was cut back by 5 bases and J by 5 bases. Germline assignment: CDR1 SGHNT and CDR2 YENEEA. There are 15 residues in the CDR3. The chain recombines TRBV11-3 with TRBJ2-7; TRBD1 agrees at 10 bases. The origin of this receptor is a woman of 80 years or more with active or convalescent COVID-19. Sequencing was performed on peripheral blood. The CDR3 loop is CASSPGTGAKHEQYF. The CDR3 DNA follows: TGTGCCAGCAGCCCCGGGACAGGGGCTAAACACGAGCAGTACTTC.